This T cell receptor (beta chain) emerged from a study of blood T cell repertoires in COVID-19. Study-wide background: The cDNA or gDNA used as material had been derived from T cells, B-cell-depleted T cells, or PBMCs.

Losses at the gene ends were 3 bases for V and 0 bases for J; bases not matched to a gene: 4. The CDR3 is 16 amino acids. Germline CDR1 and CDR2: SGHRS and YFSETQ. Assay: immunoSEQ multiplex PCR; the TCRdb copy retains only in-frame clones and omits some. The profile covers over 75,000 clones, with 83% appearing a single time and approximately 10% taken by the ten largest. The sequence was collected from a human donor in a cohort sampled during active COVID-19. The sequencing input was peripheral blood. The rearrangement joins TRBV5-1 to TRBJ1-4; 8 bases line up with TRBD1. The CDR3 is CASSYGQGATNEKLFF. CDR3 sequence (DNA): TGCGCCAGCAGCTACGGACAGGGCGCAACTAATGAAAAACTGTTTTTT. Looking up the rest from reference TRBV5-1 and TRBJ1-4 gives the full variable domain: KAGVTQTPRYLIKTRGQQVTLSCSPISGHRSVSWYQQTPGQGLQFLFEYFSETQRNKGNFPGRFSGRQFSNSRSEMNVSTLELGDSALYLCASSYGQGATNEKLFFGSGTQLSVL.